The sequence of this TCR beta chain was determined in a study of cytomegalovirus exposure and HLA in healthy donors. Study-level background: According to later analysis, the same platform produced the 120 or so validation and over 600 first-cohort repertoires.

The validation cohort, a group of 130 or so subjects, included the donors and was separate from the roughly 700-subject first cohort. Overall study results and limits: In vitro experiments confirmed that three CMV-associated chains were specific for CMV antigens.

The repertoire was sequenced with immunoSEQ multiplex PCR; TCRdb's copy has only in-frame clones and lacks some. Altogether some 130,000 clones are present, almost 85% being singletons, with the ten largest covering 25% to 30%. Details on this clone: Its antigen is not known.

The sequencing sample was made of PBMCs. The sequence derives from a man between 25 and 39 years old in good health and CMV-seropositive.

This chain's CDR3 is CASSVLAGFTDTQYF. CDR3 nucleotides: TGTGCCAGCAGCGTACTAGCGGGGTTCACAGATACGCAGTATTTT. The V and J genes are TRBV9 and TRBJ2-3; 9 positions match TRBD2. V trimming: 1 base; J trimming: 2 bases; junction bases outside the gene matches: 2. This CDR3 is built from 15 residues. Germline-derived CDR1 and CDR2 are SGDLS and YYNGEE.